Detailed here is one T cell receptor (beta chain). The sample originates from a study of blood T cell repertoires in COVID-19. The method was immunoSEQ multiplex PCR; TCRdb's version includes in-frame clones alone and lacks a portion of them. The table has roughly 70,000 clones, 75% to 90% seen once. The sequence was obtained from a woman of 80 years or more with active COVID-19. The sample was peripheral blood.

The DNA of the CDR3 is TGTGCCAGCAGTGAATCGGCGGGAGGGTACGATGAGCAGTTCTTC. Its protein product is CASSESAGGYDEQFF. The chain combines TRBV2 with TRBJ2-1; 9 bases are shared with TRBD2. The CDR3 length is 15 residues. Germline V gene lookup returns CDR1 SNHLY and CDR2 FYNNEI. The J segment lost 8 bases and the V segment lost 2 bases, leaving 7 bases of the junction unmatched.